Each of the 31 T cell receptor beta chains below was sequenced from the same sample in a study of glioma-infiltrating T cells. Amplification of TCR alpha and beta CDR3 regions from RNA used iRepertoire nested multiplex PCR. TCRdb called the multiplex PCR reads again in MiXCR, with one record for every CDR3 protein. The table has around 390,000 distinct CDR3 sequences, more than 35% seen once. The sample taken for sequencing was glioma tissue, nonneoplastic brain tissue, or PBMCs (not recorded which). The receptors derive from a human donor with low-grade glioma or glioblastoma, undergoing nonglioma brain surgery, or in good health (not recorded which).

The chain links TRBV4-1 to TRBJ1-1; D is unresolved. The CDR3 contains 16 residues. V lost 1 base and J lost 5, with 17 bases in between. Germline assignment: CDR1 MGHRA and CDR2 YSYEKL. The CDR3 here is CASSQVPGSRVTEAFF. The CDR3 DNA reads TGCGCCAGCAGCCAAGTTCCCGGTTCGAGGGTAACTGAAGCTTTCTTT.

A word on this clonotype: Possible read error: a much larger clone is one base away. The rearrangement uses TRBV6-5 and TRBJ2-7, with 7 positions matching TRBD2. The CDR3 spans 15 residues. After removal of 2 bases from V and 7 bases from J, the junction contained 11 bases not matched to a gene. Germline values: CDR1 MNHEY, CDR2 SVGAGI. The CDR3 protein is CASSYQPTSLNEQYF. The DNA of the CDR3 is TGTGCCAGCAGTTACCAGCCGACTAGCCTAAATGAGCAGTACTTC.

This clonotype was recorded at least ten times. The V call is TRBV20-1, the J call TRBJ2-7; D unresolved. The CDR3 length is 14 residues. Germline lookup yields CDR1 DFQATT and CDR2 SNEGSKA (reference sequence). With 4 bases removed from V and 0 bases from J, the gap between germline ends came to 13 bases. The CDR3 loop is CSATDMGLSYEQYF. The CDR3 nucleotides are TGCAGTGCTACTGACATGGGCCTCTCCTACGAGCAGTACTTC.

This clonotype was counted many times. V gene TRBV20-1 combines with J gene TRBJ2-3; D possibly corresponds to TRBD1 (6 bases). Germline V lookup: CDR1 DFQATT, CDR2 SNEGSKA (reference sequence). V was clipped by 0 bases and J by 0 bases, with 7 bases between them. This CDR3 spans 14 amino acids. The CDR3: CSARDTGSTDTQYF. CDR3 nucleotide sequence: TGCAGTGCTAGAGATACAGGGAGCACAGATACGCAGTATTTT.

The gene calls are TRBV4-1 and TRBJ2-3; 12 nucleotides line up with TRBD2. Germline loops: CDR1 MGHRA, CDR2 YSYEKL. CDR3 length: 17 amino acids. Losses at the gene ends were 2 bases for V and 3 bases for J; bases not matched to a gene: 6. CDR3 nucleotide sequence: TGCGCCAGCAGCCAACAAACTAGCGGGAGGATGACAGATACGCAGTATTTT. Encoded protein: CASSQQTSGRMTDTQYF.

There are many counts of this clonotype. This sequence joins TRBV6-6 and TRBJ2-1; D could derive from TRBD1 or TRBD2 (5 bases each). This CDR3 has 16 amino acids. Germline CDR1 and CDR2: MNHNY and SVGAGI (reference sequence). V was shortened by 0 bases and J by 5 bases, with 14 bases between the two germline ends. The CDR3 spells CASSYSHGTEHNEQFF. In DNA form, the CDR3 reads TGTGCCAGCAGTTACTCCCACGGGACGGAGCACAATGAGCAGTTCTTC.

This clonotype was seen repeatedly, ten times or more. The chain has TRBV6-2 or TRBV6-3 and TRBJ2-1; no clear D gene. Trimming removed 4 bases at V and 1 base at J, with 17 bases between. Germline values: CDR1 MNHEY, CDR2 SVGEGT. This CDR3 comprises 17 residues. CDR3 region: CASSSTGPGWSYNEQFF. The CDR3 DNA sequence: TGTGCCAGCAGTTCGACCGGACCGGGTTGGTCCTACAATGAGCAGTTCTTC.

The CDR3 loop is CAITTGVQFF. The CDR3 region has the DNA TGCGCCATAACGACAGGGGTGCAGTTCTTC. V usage is TRBV10-1 and J usage is TRBJ2-1, with 8 bases matching TRBD1. V gave up 10 bases and J gave up 12 bases; unmatched junction bases: 5. The germline gives CDR1 WNHNN, CDR2 SYGVQD (reference sequence). The CDR3 is made up of 10 amino acids.

The chain is built from TRBV5-1 and TRBJ2-3; D is unresolved. Trimming removed 0 bases at V and 0 bases at J, with 11 bases between. Looked up from germline, CDR1 is SGHRS and CDR2 is YFSETQ. The CDR3 covers 16 residues. CDR3 in amino acids: CASSLVIGRSTDTQYF. In nucleotides, the CDR3 is TGCGCCAGCAGCTTGGTCATTGGGCGGAGCACAGATACGCAGTATTTT.

This clonotype was seen a few times. This sequence joins TRBV7-9 and TRBJ2-3; TRBD2 matches 8 bases. Germline values: CDR1 SEHNR, CDR2 FQNEAQ (reference sequence). This CDR3 spans 17 amino acids. V lost 2 bases and J lost 3; bases outside the gene matches: 10. CDR3 sequence reads: CASSLFSGGRRTDTQYF. The DNA for the CDR3 is TGTGCCAGCAGCTTATTTTCTGGCGGGAGGAGGACAGATACGCAGTATTTT.

The sample holds many counts of this clonotype. The chain is built from TRBV6-2 or TRBV6-3 and TRBJ2-5; a weak D match, TRBD2 (6 bases). The germline V gene has CDR1 MNHEY and CDR2 SVGEGT. V shed 6 bases and J shed 3 bases, with 20 bases lying between them. The CDR3 is made up of 16 amino acids. The CDR3 DNA sequence: TGTGCCAGCAGCCCCCTGCCCGGGACTTCAGAAGAGACCCAGTACTTC. Translation gives CASSPLPGTSEETQYF.

Details on this clonotype: The CDR3 does not end in the conserved phenylalanine or tryptophan, so this is likely a read error. This rearrangement joins TRBV20-1 to TRBJ2-3; D is perhaps TRBD2 (5 bases). Trimming took off 3 bases at V and 4 bases at J, with 8 bases between the two ends. This CDR3 comprises 12 residues. Germline values: CDR1 DFQATT, CDR2 SNEGSKA (reference sequence). As DNA, the CDR3 is TGCAGTGCTAGGGCGGGCCCAGATACGCAGTATTCT. This sequence encodes CSARAGPDTQYS.

The chain recombines TRBV4-1 with TRBJ2-7; D is possibly TRBD2 (6 bases). The germline CDR1 and CDR2 sequences are MGHRA and YSYEKL. V dropped 1 base and J dropped 4 bases, with 11 bases sitting between them. The CDR3 sequence is 14 residues long. The chain's CDR3 is CASSQVGRMYEQYF. The DNA of the CDR3 is TGCGCCAGCAGCCAAGTCGGGAGAATGTACGAGCAGTACTTC.

In its sample, this clonotype was seen a few times. The rearrangement uses TRBV29-1 and TRBJ2-3; 8 nucleotides line up with TRBD1. The junction had 10 bases not matched to a gene; V was cut back by 6 bases and J by 2 bases. The germline V gene has CDR1 SQVTM and CDR2 ANQGSEA. CDR3 length: 15 residues. CDR3 coding DNA: TGCAGCGTGGGGACAGGCGAAACTTCCACAGATACGCAGTATTTT. It translates to CSVGTGETSTDTQYF.

The V call is TRBV7-9, the J call TRBJ2-1; the D gene is possibly TRBD1 (7 bases). CDR3 length equals 15 residues. From germline, CDR1 is SEHNR and CDR2 FQNEAQ (reference sequence). Trimming removed 4 bases from V and 7 bases from J, with 17 bases in between. The CDR3 reads CASSSPGGTKNEQFF. Written as DNA, the CDR3 is TGTGCCAGCAGCTCCCCAGGGGGGACAAAAAATGAGCAGTTCTTC.

The rearrangement links TRBV27 to TRBJ2-1; 8 positions agree with TRBD2. V shed 6 bases, J shed 6 bases, and the junction held 13 bases outside the gene matches. Looked up from germline, CDR1 is MNHEY and CDR2 is SMNVEV (reference sequence). CDR3 length equals 16 residues. The CDR3 sequence is CASSLAGTRDGNEQFF. The CDR3 nucleotides read TGTGCCAGCAGCTTGGCCGGGACTAGGGACGGCAATGAGCAGTTCTTC.

A word on this clonotype: Being one base from a much bigger clone, this may be a read error. The CDR3 protein is CASSEFSGQLDEQYF. The CDR3 DNA is TGTGCCAGCAGTGAATTTAGCGGGCAGCTCGATGAGCAGTACTTC. The chain carries TRBV6-1 and TRBJ2-7; TRBD2 agrees at 7 bases. CDR1 is MNHNS, CDR2 SASEGT, per germline. This CDR3 contains 15 residues. V shed 2 bases, J shed 7 bases, and the junction held 11 bases outside the gene matches.

The V and J genes are TRBV4-1 and TRBJ1-1, with D perhaps matching TRBD1 (5 bases). The V gene's germline CDR1 is MGHRA and CDR2 YSYEKL. Trimming took 1 base from V and 1 from J, leaving 19 bases between them. This CDR3 is 18 amino acids long. The CDR3 loop is CASSQVGVGDLTNTEAFF. The CDR3 nucleotides read TGCGCCAGCAGCCAAGTAGGGGTAGGGGACCTAACGAACACTGAAGCTTTCTTT.

The J gene is TRBJ1-1, the V gene TRBV29-1; no clear D gene. CDR1 and CDR2 (germline): SQVTM, ANQGSEA. The V end was cut by 6 bases, the J end by 2 bases, with 10 bases between. This CDR3 comprises 12 residues. The CDR3 DNA sequence: TGCAGCGTGCTGACGGGTAACACTGAAGCTTTCTTT. Translation: CSVLTGNTEAFF.

This chain joins TRBV7-9 and TRBJ2-5, with 9 bases fitting TRBD2. The CDR3 totals 18 residues. Trimming at V came to 4 bases and at J to 4 bases, leaving 16 bases not matched to a gene. The germline V gene has CDR1 SEHNR and CDR2 FQNEAQ (reference sequence). The CDR3 loop is CASSSPWAGGPLRETQYF. Here the CDR3 DNA reads TGTGCCAGCAGCTCCCCTTGGGCGGGAGGGCCTTTACGAGAGACCCAGTACTTC.

Only a few counts were recorded for this clonotype. The chain is built from TRBV18 and TRBJ2-7; D gene unclear. CDR3 length equals 12 residues. The V end lost 6 bases, the J end lost 3 bases, and 9 bases lay between the germline ends. Germline CDR1 KGHSH, CDR2 LQKENI. The CDR3 here is CASSPGLYEQYF. CDR3 nucleotides: TGTGCCAGCTCCCCCGGGCTCTACGAGCAGTACTTC.

The V call is TRBV27, the J call TRBJ2-7; D is ambiguous. The CDR3 has 14 residues. With 3 bases removed from V and 1 base from J, the gap between germline ends came to 10 bases. Germline CDR1 MNHEY, CDR2 SMNVEV (reference sequence). Written as DNA, the CDR3 is TGTGCCAGCAGTTTCCACGAGCCTTCCTACGAGCAGTACTTC. Translation gives CASSFHEPSYEQYF.

This clonotype was counted only a few times. This chain uses TRBV4-2 with TRBJ2-5; D remains unclear. Germline V lookup: CDR1 LGHNA, CDR2 YNFKEQ. The CDR3 has 15 amino acids. V lost 0 bases and J lost 5, with 13 bases in between. The CDR3 sequence is CASSQDSAASETQYF. CDR3 coding DNA: TGTGCCAGCAGCCAAGATTCGGCGGCGTCGGAGACCCAGTACTTC.

Turning to this clonotype: One end of the junction is discordant with germline, which a read error may explain. The CDR3 reads CASSPRTLAGYNEQLF. The CDR3 DNA reads TGTGCCAGCAGCCCCCGGACACTAGCAGGATACAATGAGCAGCTCTTC. This rearrangement joins TRBV13 to TRBJ2-1; the D gene is possibly TRBD2 (6 bases). Per germline, CDR1 PRHDT and CDR2 FYEKMQ (reference sequence). This CDR3 comprises 16 residues.

This clonotype showed up just a few times. The genes are TRBV15 and TRBJ1-3; D ambiguous. CDR1 and CDR2 from the germline V gene are LNHNV and YYDKDF (reference sequence). With 0 bases removed from V and 2 bases from J, the gap between germline ends came to 11 bases. The CDR3 totals 16 residues. The CDR3 DNA is TGTGCCACCAGCAGAGATCTGAGCTCCGCTGGAAACACCATATATTTT. Protein sequence: CATSRDLSSAGNTIYF. The full variable domain, its missing parts supplied by reference TRBV15 and TRBJ1-3, is DAMVIQNPRYQVTQFGKPVTLSCSQTLNHNVMYWYQQKSSQAPKLLFHYYDKDFNNEADTPDNFQSRRPNTSFCFLDIRSPGLGDTAMYLCATSRDLSSAGNTIYFGEGSWLTVV.

In this sample, this clonotype turned up once. This may arise from a read error, as a much more abundant clone is one base away. The rearrangement joins TRBV20-1 to TRBJ1-2; D is unresolved. V was pared by 5 bases and J by 5 bases, with 12 bases between. In germline, CDR1 is DFQATT, CDR2 SNEGSKA (reference sequence). The CDR3 is made up of 12 amino acids. The CDR3 nucleotides read TGCAGTGCTGGGGATTGGGTTTATGGCTACACCTTC. Translated: CSAGDWVYGYTF.

The chain joins TRBV10-3 to TRBJ2-7; D may match TRBD1 or TRBD2 (5 bases each). The CDR3 is made up of 12 amino acids. Germline assignment: CDR1 ENHRY and CDR2 SYGVKD. V lost 9 bases and J lost 1, with 10 bases in between. CDR3 DNA: TGTGCCATTCGGGACGGATCCTACGAGCAGTACTTC. It yields the protein CAIRDGSYEQYF.

About this clonotype itself: In this CDR3 the conserved last residue, phenylalanine or tryptophan, is missing, so a read error is likely. The CDR3 protein is CASSFPWEDLSNQPQHL. The CDR3 DNA reads as TGTGCCAGCAGTTTCCCCTGGGAAGATTTGAGCAATCAGCCCCAGCATCTT. The V and J genes are TRBV28 and TRBJ1-5, with no clear D. Deletions cut 3 bases from V and 1 base from J, with 16 bases between. Germline V CDR1 and CDR2: MDHEN, SYDVKM. This CDR3 region has 17 residues.

This clonotype was seen a single time. A much larger clone lies a single base off, so this may be a read error. The chain recombines TRBV27 with TRBJ2-7; TRBD1 agrees at 10 bases. CDR1 is MNHEY, CDR2 SMNVEV, per germline (reference sequence). The CDR3 spans 15 residues. Trimming at V came to 11 bases and at J to 1 base, leaving 11 bases not matched to a gene. CDR3 amino acids: CACRWGQGPSYEQYF. The CDR3 nucleotides are TGTGCCTGCCGCTGGGGACAGGGGCCTTCCTACGAGCAGTACTTC.

The chain couples TRBV4-1 to TRBJ2-1; a weak D match, TRBD2 (6 bases). Germline V lookup: CDR1 MGHRA, CDR2 YSYEKL. This CDR3 has 16 amino acids. Trimming took off 3 bases at V and 9 bases at J, with 21 bases between the two ends. This CDR3 is CASSHLGTAHLLEQFF. CDR3 sequence (DNA): TGCGCCAGCAGCCACCTCGGGACTGCTCACTTACTTGAGCAGTTCTTC.

Only a few counts were recorded for this clonotype. This chain joins TRBV20-1 and TRBJ1-2; 8 nucleotides align to TRBD1. CDR3 length equals 13 residues. The V segment lost 8 bases and the J segment 9 bases; nucleotides outside the gene matches: 14. From germline, CDR1 is DFQATT and CDR2 SNEGSKA (reference sequence). Here the CDR3 reads CSLPGQDRARYTF. The CDR3 coding sequence is TGCAGTCTACCAGGCCAGGACAGGGCCCGCTACACCTTC.